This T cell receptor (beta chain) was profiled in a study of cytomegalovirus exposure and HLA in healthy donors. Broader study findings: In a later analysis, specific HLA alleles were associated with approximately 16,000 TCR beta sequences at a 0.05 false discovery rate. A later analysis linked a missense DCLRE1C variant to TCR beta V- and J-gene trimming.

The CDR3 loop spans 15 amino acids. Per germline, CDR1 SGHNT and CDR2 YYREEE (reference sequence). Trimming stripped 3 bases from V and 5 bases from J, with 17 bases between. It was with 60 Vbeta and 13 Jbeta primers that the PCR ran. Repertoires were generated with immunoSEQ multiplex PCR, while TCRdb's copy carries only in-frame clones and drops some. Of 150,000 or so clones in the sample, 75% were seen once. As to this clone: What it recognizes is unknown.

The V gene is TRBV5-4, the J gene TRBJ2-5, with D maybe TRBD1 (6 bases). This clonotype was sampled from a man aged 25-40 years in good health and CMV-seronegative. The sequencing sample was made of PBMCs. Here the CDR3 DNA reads TGTGCCAGCAGCTCCTCCCAGGGGCTAGGTGAGACCCAGTACTTC. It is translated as CASSSSQGLGETQYF.